A single sample gave rise to the 9 T cell receptor beta chains below, sequenced in a study of cytomegalovirus exposure and HLA in healthy donors. TCRdb's copy holds only in-frame clones and misses some; the assay was immunoSEQ multiplex PCR. The profile shows about 200,000 clones, roughly 88% of them singletons. Sequenced sample: PBMCs. The source of these receptors is a young woman in good health and CMV-seronegative.

The chain uses TRBV13 and TRBJ2-7, with 7 nucleotides matching TRBD1. CDR1 is PRHDT, CDR2 FYEKMQ, per germline (reference sequence). The CDR3 is 14 amino acids. V was pared by 4 bases and J by 3 bases, with 6 bases of the junction left unmatched. In nucleotides, the CDR3 is TGTGCCAGCAGCTCCTGGGGACAGATCTACGAGCAGTACTTC. It yields the protein CASSSWGQIYEQYF. Looking up the rest from reference TRBV13 and TRBJ2-7 gives the full variable domain: AAGVIQSPRHLIKEKRETATLKCYPIPRHDTVYWYQQGPGQDPQFLISFYEKMQSDKGSIPDRFSAQQFSDYHSELNMSSLELGDSALYFCASSSWGQIYEQYFGPGTRLTVT.

This clone was picked up a small number of times. This rearrangement joins TRBV28 to TRBJ1-5; 7 nucleotides match TRBD1. The V gene's germline CDR1 is MDHEN and CDR2 SYDVKM. CDR3 length: 12 residues. Trimming cost V 6 bases and J 6 bases; bases outside gene matches: 2. The CDR3 reads CASRAGGQPQHF. CDR3 nucleotide sequence: TGTGCCAGCAGGGCAGGGGGTCAGCCCCAGCATTTT.

The count of this clone is one. The rearrangement uses TRBV9 and TRBJ2-2, with 7 bases aligning to TRBD2. V shed 1 base and J 0 bases; nucleotides not matched to a gene: 6. From germline, CDR1 is SGDLS and CDR2 YYNGEE. The CDR3 is 17 amino acids. CDR3 nucleotide sequence: TGTGCCAGCAGCGTACTAGCGGCAATCGCGAACACCGGGGAGCTGTTTTTT. Translating it yields CASSVLAAIANTGELFF.

This chain connects TRBV27 to TRBJ1-2; D perhaps matches TRBD1 (6 bases). Trimming cost V 2 bases and J 3 bases, with 13 bases left between them. This CDR3 spans 15 amino acids. Germline CDR1 MNHEY, CDR2 SMNVEV (reference sequence). The CDR3 loop is CASSLTGLGDYGYTF. The CDR3 DNA reads as TGTGCCAGCAGTTTAACAGGGCTAGGGGACTATGGCTACACCTTC.

V is TRBV7-6 and J is TRBJ2-1; the D gene is possibly TRBD2 (6 bases). The CDR3 covers 18 residues. The ends were cut back, 2 bases at V and 5 bases at J, with 22 bases in the middle. Per the germline V gene, CDR1 is SGHVS and CDR2 is FNYEAQ. CDR3 protein: CASSLNSGQRGSNNEQFF. For the CDR3, the DNA is TGTGCCAGCAGCTTAAATTCCGGACAACGGGGGAGTAACAATGAGCAGTTCTTC.

This chain links TRBV7-2 with TRBJ1-5; D unresolved. Germline V gene lookup returns CDR1 SGHTA and CDR2 FQGNSA. CDR3 size: 13 residues. Trimming left V 5 bases short and J 10 bases short, with 15 bases between. The CDR3 reads CASSPTEKHPQHF. The CDR3 coding sequence is TGTGCCAGCAGCCCAACGGAGAAACATCCCCAGCATTTT.

The chain links TRBV4-2 to TRBJ2-7; TRBD2 aligns across 11 bases. Trimming at V came to 0 bases and at J to 1 base, leaving 8 bases not matched to a gene. Germline V gene data show CDR1 as LGHNA and CDR2 as YNFKEQ. The CDR3 sequence is 18 residues long. The CDR3 region is CASSQDLSGRALSYEQYF. For the CDR3, the DNA is TGTGCCAGCAGCCAAGACCTTAGCGGGAGGGCCTTATCCTACGAGCAGTACTTC.

This chain links TRBV14 with TRBJ1-2; D not certain. The CDR3 runs 16 residues. CDR1 and CDR2 (germline): SGHDN, FVKESK. The V gene lost 0 bases and the J gene lost 4 bases, with 15 bases spanning the gap. Written as DNA, the CDR3 is TGTGCCAGCAGCCAAGATATATGGAGTTTTAGCTATGGCTACACCTTC. Protein: CASSQDIWSFSYGYTF.

The rearrangement links TRBV5-1 to TRBJ2-5; 12 bases match TRBD1. With 4 bases clipped from V and 5 bases from J, the junction kept 6 bases outside the gene matches. This CDR3 has 15 amino acids. In germline, CDR1 is SGHRS, CDR2 YFSETQ. The CDR3 DNA is TGCGCCAGCAGCCTACACGGGACAGGGGGCGAGACCCAGTACTTC. It is translated as CASSLHGTGGETQYF.